This T cell receptor (beta chain) was profiled in a study of cytomegalovirus exposure and HLA in healthy donors. Germline V CDR1 and CDR2: ENHRY, SYGVKD. The ends were cut back, 2 bases at V and 4 bases at J, with 8 bases in the middle. This CDR3 is 14 amino acids long. Both 60 Vbeta primers and 13 Jbeta primers went into the PCR. Repertoires were generated with immunoSEQ multiplex PCR, while TCRdb's copy carries only in-frame clones and drops some. The sample shows about 150,000 clones, 70% to 85% of them seen only once. Sequencing input: PBMCs. The receptor was derived from a man between 25 and 39 years old in good health and CMV-seronegative. The rearrangement joins TRBV10-3 to TRBJ2-2; D call uncertain. This chain's CDR3 is CAISEGTLTGELFF. CDR3 nucleotides: TGTGCCATCAGTGAGGGCACCCTCACCGGGGAGCTGTTTTTT.